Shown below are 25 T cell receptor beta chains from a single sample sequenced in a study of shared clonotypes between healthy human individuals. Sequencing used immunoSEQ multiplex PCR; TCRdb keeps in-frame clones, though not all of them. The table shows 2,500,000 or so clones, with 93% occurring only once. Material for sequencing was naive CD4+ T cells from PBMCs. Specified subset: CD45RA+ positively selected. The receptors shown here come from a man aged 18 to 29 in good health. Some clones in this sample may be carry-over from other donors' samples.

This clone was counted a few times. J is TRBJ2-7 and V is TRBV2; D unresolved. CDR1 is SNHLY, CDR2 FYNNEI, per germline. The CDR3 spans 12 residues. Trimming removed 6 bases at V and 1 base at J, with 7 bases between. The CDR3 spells CASRMVSYEQYF. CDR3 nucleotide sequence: TGTGCCAGCAGGATGGTTTCCTACGAGCAGTACTTC.

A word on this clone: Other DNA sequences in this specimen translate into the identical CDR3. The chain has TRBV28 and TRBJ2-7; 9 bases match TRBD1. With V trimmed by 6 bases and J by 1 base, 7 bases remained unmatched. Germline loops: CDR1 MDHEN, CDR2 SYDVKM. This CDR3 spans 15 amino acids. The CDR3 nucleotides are TGTGCCAGCAGCCTGGGTGGGACAGGGTCCTACGAGCAGTACTTC. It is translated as CASSLGGTGSYEQYF. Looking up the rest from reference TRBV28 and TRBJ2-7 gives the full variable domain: DVKVTQSSRYLVKRTGEKVFLECVQDMDHENMFWYRQDPGLGLRLIYFSYDVKMKEKGDIPEGYSVSREKKERFSLILESASTNQTSMYLCASSLGGTGSYEQYFGPGTRLTVT.

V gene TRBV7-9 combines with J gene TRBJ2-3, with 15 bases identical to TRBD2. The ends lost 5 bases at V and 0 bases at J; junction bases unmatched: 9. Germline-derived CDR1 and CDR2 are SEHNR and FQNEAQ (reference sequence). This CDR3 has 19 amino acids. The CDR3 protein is CASSPGLAGGPGSTDTQYF. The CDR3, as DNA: TGTGCCAGCAGCCCGGGACTAGCGGGAGGCCCAGGAAGCACAGATACGCAGTATTTT.

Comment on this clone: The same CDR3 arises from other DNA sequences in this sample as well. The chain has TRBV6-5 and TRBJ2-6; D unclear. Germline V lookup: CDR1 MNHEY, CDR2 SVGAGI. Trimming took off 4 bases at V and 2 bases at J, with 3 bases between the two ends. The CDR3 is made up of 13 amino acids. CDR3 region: CASSFPGANVLTF. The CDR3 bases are TGTGCCAGCAGTTTTCCTGGGGCCAACGTCCTGACTTTC.

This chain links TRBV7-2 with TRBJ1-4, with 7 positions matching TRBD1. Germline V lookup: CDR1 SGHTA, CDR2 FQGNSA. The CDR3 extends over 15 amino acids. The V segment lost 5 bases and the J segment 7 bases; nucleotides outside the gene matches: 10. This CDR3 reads CASSPRQGVGEKLFF. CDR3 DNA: TGTGCCAGCAGCCCCAGACAGGGCGTCGGTGAAAAACTGTTTTTT.

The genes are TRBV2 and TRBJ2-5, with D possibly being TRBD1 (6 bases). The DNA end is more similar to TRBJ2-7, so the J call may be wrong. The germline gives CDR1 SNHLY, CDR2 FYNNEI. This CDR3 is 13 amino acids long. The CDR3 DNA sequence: TGTGCCAGCAGTGAGACAGGACCCTACGAGCAGTACTTC. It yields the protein CASSETGPYEQYF.

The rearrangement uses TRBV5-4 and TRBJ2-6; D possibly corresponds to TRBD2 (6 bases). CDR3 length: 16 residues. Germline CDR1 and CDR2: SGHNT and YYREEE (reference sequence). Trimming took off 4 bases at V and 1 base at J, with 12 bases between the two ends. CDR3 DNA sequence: TGTGCCAGCAGCGTTGCCGGGGGTTCTGGGGCCAACGTCCTGACTTTC. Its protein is CASSVAGGSGANVLTF.

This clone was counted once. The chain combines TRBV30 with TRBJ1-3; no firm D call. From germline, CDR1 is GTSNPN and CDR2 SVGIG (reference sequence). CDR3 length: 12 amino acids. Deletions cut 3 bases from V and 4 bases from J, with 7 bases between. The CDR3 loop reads CAWRDPGNTIYF. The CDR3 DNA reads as TGTGCCTGGAGGGACCCCGGAAACACCATATATTTT.

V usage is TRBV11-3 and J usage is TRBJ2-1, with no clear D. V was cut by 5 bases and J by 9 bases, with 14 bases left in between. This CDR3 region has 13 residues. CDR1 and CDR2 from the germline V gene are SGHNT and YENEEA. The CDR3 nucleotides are TGTGCCAGCAGCCTGCGGCAGAACGGTGAGCAGTTCTTC. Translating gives CASSLRQNGEQFF.

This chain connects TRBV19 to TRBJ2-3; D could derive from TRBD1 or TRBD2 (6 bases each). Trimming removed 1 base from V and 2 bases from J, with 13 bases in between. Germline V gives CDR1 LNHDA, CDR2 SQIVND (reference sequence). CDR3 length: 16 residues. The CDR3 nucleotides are TGTGCCAGTAGTATAGGCGGGACAATTACCACAGATACGCAGTATTTT. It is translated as CASSIGGTITTDTQYF.

The CDR3 region has the DNA TGCGCCAGCAGCACAACATCGAGCTCCTACGAGCAGTACTTC. It translates to CASSTTSSSYEQYF. The chain is built from TRBV5-1 and TRBJ2-7, with no clear D. CDR1 and CDR2 (germline): SGHRS, YFSETQ. There are 14 residues in the CDR3. V was pared by 4 bases and J by 0 bases, with 11 bases between.

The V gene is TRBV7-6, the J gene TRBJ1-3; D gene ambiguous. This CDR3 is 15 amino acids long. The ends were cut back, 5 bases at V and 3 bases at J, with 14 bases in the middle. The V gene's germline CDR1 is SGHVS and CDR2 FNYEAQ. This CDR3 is CASSRPGDGGNTIYF. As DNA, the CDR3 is TGTGCCAGCAGCAGGCCCGGGGATGGTGGAAACACCATATATTTT.

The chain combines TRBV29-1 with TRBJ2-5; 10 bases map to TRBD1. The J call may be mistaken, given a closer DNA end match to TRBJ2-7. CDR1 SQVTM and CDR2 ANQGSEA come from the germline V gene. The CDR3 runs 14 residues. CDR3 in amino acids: CSLRGDRGAYEQYF. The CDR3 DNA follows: TGCAGCCTGAGGGGGGACAGGGGAGCCTACGAGCAGTACTTC.

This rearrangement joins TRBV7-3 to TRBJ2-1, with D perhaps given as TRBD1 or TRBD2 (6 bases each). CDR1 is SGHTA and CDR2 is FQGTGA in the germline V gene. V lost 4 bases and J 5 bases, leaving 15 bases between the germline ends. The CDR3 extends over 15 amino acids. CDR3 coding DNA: TGTGCCAGCAGCTCACAGGGACTCCAGAACAATGAGCAGTTCTTC. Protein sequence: CASSSQGLQNNEQFF.

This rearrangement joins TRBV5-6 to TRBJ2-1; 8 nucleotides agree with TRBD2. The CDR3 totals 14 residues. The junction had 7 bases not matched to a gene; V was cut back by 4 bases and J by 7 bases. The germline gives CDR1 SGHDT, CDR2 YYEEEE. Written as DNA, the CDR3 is TGTGCCAGCAGCCCTCCGGGACTAGGAAATGAGCAGTTCTTC. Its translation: CASSPPGLGNEQFF. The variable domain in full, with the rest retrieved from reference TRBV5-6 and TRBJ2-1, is DAGVTQSPTHLIKTRGQQVTLRCSPKSGHDTVSWYQQALGQGPQFIFQYYEEEERQRGNFPDRFSGHQFPNYSSELNVNALLLGDSALYLCASSPPGLGNEQFFGPGTRLTVL.

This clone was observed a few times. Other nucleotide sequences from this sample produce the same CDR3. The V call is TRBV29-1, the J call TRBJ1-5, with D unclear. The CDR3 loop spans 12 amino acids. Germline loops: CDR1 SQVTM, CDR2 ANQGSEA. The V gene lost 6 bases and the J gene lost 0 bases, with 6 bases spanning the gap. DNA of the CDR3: TGCAGCGTCAGCAATAGCAATCAGCCCCAGCATTTT. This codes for CSVSNSNQPQHF.

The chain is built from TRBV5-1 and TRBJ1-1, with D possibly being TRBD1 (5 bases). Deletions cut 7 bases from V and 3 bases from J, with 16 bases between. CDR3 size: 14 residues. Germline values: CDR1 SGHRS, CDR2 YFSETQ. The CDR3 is CASGPASGDTEAFF. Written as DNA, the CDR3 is TGCGCCAGCGGGCCGGCTTCGGGGGACACTGAAGCTTTCTTT.

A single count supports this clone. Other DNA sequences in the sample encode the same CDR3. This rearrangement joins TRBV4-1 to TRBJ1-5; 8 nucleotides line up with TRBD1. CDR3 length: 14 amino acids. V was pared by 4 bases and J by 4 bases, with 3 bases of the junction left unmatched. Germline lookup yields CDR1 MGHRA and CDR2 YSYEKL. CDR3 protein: CASSPGQVNQPQHF. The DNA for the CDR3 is TGCGCCAGCAGCCCGGGACAGGTTAATCAGCCCCAGCATTTT.

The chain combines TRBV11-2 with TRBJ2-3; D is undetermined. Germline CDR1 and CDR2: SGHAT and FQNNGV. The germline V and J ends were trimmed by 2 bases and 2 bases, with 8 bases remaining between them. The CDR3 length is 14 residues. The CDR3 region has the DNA TGTGCCAGCAGCTTACAAGGGTACACAGATACGCAGTATTTT. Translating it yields CASSLQGYTDTQYF. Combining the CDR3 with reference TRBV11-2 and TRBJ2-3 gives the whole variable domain EAGVAQSPRYKIIEKRQSVAFWCNPISGHATLYWYQQILGQGPKLLIQFQNNGVVDDSQLPKDRFSAERLKGVDSTLKIQPAKLEDSAVYLCASSLQGYTDTQYFGPGTRLTVL.

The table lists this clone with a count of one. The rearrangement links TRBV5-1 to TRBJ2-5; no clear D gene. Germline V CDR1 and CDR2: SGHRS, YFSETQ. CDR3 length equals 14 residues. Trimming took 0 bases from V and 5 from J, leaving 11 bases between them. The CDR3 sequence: CASSLEGKEETQYF. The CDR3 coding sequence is TGCGCCAGCAGCTTGGAAGGGAAGGAGGAGACCCAGTACTTC.

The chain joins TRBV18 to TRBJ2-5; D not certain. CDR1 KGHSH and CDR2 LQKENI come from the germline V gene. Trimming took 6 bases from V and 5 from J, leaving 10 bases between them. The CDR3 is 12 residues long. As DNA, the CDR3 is TGTGCCAGCTCGCCCACCCGGGAGACCCAGTACTTC. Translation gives CASSPTRETQYF.

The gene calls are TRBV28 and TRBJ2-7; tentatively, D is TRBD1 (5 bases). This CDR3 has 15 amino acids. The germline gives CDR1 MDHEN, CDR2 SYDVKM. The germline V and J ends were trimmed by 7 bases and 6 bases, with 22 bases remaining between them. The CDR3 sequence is CASNSPPAGYSEQYF. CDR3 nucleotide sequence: TGTGCCAGCAACTCCCCCCCGGCAGGGTACTCCGAGCAGTACTTC.

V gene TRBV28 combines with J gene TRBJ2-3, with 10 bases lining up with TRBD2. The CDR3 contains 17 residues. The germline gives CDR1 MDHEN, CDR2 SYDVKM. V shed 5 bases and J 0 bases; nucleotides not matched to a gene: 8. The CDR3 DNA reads TGTGCCAGCAGTCCTAGGACTAGCGGCACTAGCACAGATACGCAGTATTTT. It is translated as CASSPRTSGTSTDTQYF.

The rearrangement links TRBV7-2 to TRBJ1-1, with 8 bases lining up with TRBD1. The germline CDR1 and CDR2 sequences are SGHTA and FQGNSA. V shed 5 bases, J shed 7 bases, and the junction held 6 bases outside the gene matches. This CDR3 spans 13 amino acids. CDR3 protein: CASSPGQAFEAFF. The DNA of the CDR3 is TGTGCCAGCAGCCCGGGACAGGCGTTTGAAGCTTTCTTT.

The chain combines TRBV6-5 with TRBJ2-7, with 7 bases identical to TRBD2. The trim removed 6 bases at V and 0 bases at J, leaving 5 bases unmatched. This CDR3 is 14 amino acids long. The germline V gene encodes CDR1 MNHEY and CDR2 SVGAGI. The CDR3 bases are TGTGCCAGCAGCCTGGGGGGGAGCTCCTACGAGCAGTACTTC. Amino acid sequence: CASSLGGSSYEQYF.